What follows describes a single TCR beta chain. Its specificity is unknown. The sample originates from a study of identifying expanded T cells in peripheral blood. Findings and caveats of the study: Technical replicates showed around 1.1 changed clones; two weeks around 15; four weeks 19.

This CDR3 comprises 16 residues. Germline CDR1 reads SGHVS; CDR2 reads FQNEAQ. V lost 4 bases, J lost 2 bases, and 8 bases stayed unmatched. Clones were sequenced by immunoSEQ multiplex PCR, and TCRdb holds only the in-frame ones, with some missing. The sample lists approximately 120,000 clones; 84% were seen once. Sequenced: blood. This TCR was sampled from a person between 18 and 75 years old in good health. J is TRBJ2-3 and V is TRBV7-8; 8 bases are a match to TRBD2. CDR3 residues: CASSSRAGAITDTQYF. DNA for the CDR3: TGTGCCAGCAGCTCCCGAGCGGGGGCCATCACAGATACGCAGTATTTT.